The rows below give T cell receptor beta chains drawn from one sample of a study of cytomegalovirus exposure and HLA in healthy donors. Profiled with immunoSEQ multiplex PCR; TCRdb holds only in-frame clones, not every one. The sample shows about 190,000 clones, 75% to 90% of them seen only once. The sequenced sample consisted of PBMCs. These receptors came from a man younger than 35 in good health and CMV-seropositive. Both conserved end residues are part of each CDR3. The D gene is left open where the match is weak. Clone size appears in some rows only: once, few, many, or a class for an expanded clone.

v_gene,j_gene,d_gene,abundance,CDR3aa,CDR3nt
TRBV28,TRBJ2-4,TRBD2,.,CAGTSGRGLAKNIQYF,TGTGCTGGGACTAGCGGGAGGGGCCTAGCCAAAAACATTCAGTACTTC
TRBV6-5,TRBJ1-2,TRBD1,.,CASSLSGQGGYGYTF,TGTGCCAGCAGCTTATCTGGACAGGGCGGCTATGGCTACACCTTC
TRBV4-2,TRBJ2-2,.,.,CASSREGVGTGELFF,TGTGCCAGCAGCCGGGAAGGGGTCGGTACCGGGGAGCTGTTTTTT
TRBV7-3,TRBJ2-1,TRBD2,.,CASSSIAGVGEQFF,TGTGCCAGCAGCTCTATAGCGGGAGTAGGGGAGCAGTTCTTC
TRBV5-4,TRBJ2-5,TRBD1,.,CASSSRDRGQETQYF,TGTGCCAGCAGCTCGAGGGACAGGGGTCAAGAGACCCAGTACTTC
TRBV7-9,TRBJ2-7,.,.,CASSTGLYEQYF,TGTGCCAGCTCTACAGGCCTCTACGAGCAGTACTTC
TRBV29-1,TRBJ2-5,.,.,CSAPPSSQETQYF,TGCAGCGCCCCTCCTAGCTCCCAAGAGACCCAGTACTTC
TRBV7-9,TRBJ1-2,TRBD1,once,CASSPRDRVIYGYTF,TGTGCCAGCAGCCCAAGGGACAGGGTTATCTATGGCTACACCTTC
TRBV25-1,TRBJ2-7,TRBD2,once,CASSEDGSGTHEQYF,TGTGCCAGCAGTGAGGATGGTAGCGGGACGCACGAGCAGTACTTC
TRBV7-6,TRBJ2-3,.,.,CASSQTGASGTDTQYF,TGTGCCAGCAGTCAGACCGGGGCTAGCGGCACAGATACGCAGTATTTT
TRBV9,TRBJ2-5,TRBD1,.,CASSAQGVQETQYF,TGTGCCAGCAGCGCGCAGGGGGTCCAGGAGACCCAGTACTTC
TRBV27,TRBJ2-7,.,.,CASSPPVGRGREQYF,TGTGCCAGCAGCCCTCCAGTAGGCAGGGGTCGGGAGCAGTACTTC
TRBV28,TRBJ1-4,TRBD1,.,CASRQAGQGALTNEKLFF,TGTGCCAGCCGCCAGGCTGGACAGGGGGCACTCACTAATGAAAAACTGTTTTTT
TRBV15,TRBJ2-3,.,.,CATSPEGVDTQYF,TGTGCCACCAGCCCCGAGGGGGTAGATACGCAGTATTTT
TRBV9,TRBJ2-2,TRBD2,.,CASSAREGDGELFF,TGTGCCAGCAGCGCCAGGGAGGGAGACGGGGAGCTGTTTTTT
TRBV7-8,TRBJ2-7,.,few,CASSWIQTGSVMGVEQYF,TGTGCCAGCAGCTGGATTCAGACAGGATCAGTTATGGGAGTCGAGCAGTACTTC
TRBV7-9,TRBJ2-1,TRBD2,.,CASSSGTVNAGVVNEQFF,TGTGCCAGCAGCTCGGGCACAGTTAACGCGGGAGTAGTGAATGAGCAGTTCTTC
TRBV5-1,TRBJ2-7,TRBD2,.,CASSLALTSGNYEQYF,TGCGCCAGCAGCTTGGCCCTCACTAGCGGGAACTACGAGCAGTACTTC
TRBV28,TRBJ2-7,TRBD2,.,CASSLLGTSGNFEQYF,TGTGCCAGCAGTTTATTGGGGACTAGCGGGAATTTCGAGCAGTACTTC
TRBV4-1,TRBJ2-1,TRBD2,once,CASSQDPSGRRKDEQFF,TGCGCCAGCAGCCAAGACCCTAGCGGGAGGCGGAAGGATGAGCAGTTCTTC
TRBV5-1,TRBJ2-7,.,.,CASRGPGAGSEQYF,TGCGCCAGCAGGGGGCCAGGGGCCGGTTCCGAGCAGTACTTC
TRBV7-9,TRBJ2-3,.,.,CASSLGDSRRVAQYF,TGTGCCAGCAGCTTAGGGGATAGCAGGCGGGTTGCGCAGTATTTT
TRBV27,TRBJ2-7,.,.,CASSRGTLEQYF,TGTGCCAGCAGTCGAGGTACCCTCGAGCAGTACTTC
TRBV29-1,TRBJ1-3,TRBD1,.,CSVGQGNGNTIYF,TGCAGCGTCGGACAGGGGAATGGAAACACCATATATTTT
TRBV19,TRBJ1-2,TRBD1,.,CASIGTGFGYTF,TGTGCCAGTATTGGGACAGGGTTTGGCTACACCTTC